This passage covers 21 T cell receptor beta chains from one sample sequenced in a study of post-analysis software for immune sequencing data. Sequencing libraries made from TCR beta cDNA carried unique molecular identifiers. TCRdb passed the PCR reads through MiXCR, listing each CDR3 protein once. The repertoire holds about 820,000 distinct CDR3 sequences, with around 53% as singletons. Study results and limitations: When patients were compared with controls, a handful of TRBV segments were more frequent, TRBV5-6, TRBV5-1 and TRBV20-1 among them.

What these receptors recognize is not known. The specimen was blood. The receptors come from a girl aged 5-17 years with multiple sclerosis.

V gene TRBV7-2 combines with J gene TRBJ2-4, with D perhaps TRBD1 or TRBD2 (5 bases each). V was trimmed by 5 bases and J by 3 bases, leaving 14 bases between them. This CDR3 is built from 15 residues. In germline, CDR1 is SGHTA, CDR2 FQGNSA. CDR3 DNA sequence: TGTGCCAGCAGCGGGACCCTCCGGGGCAAAAACATTCAGTACTTC. Amino acid sequence: CASSGTLRGKNIQYF.

The chain recombines TRBV7-6 with TRBJ2-3; 10 bases map to TRBD2. V dropped 5 bases and J dropped 9; count of bases not matched to a gene: 11. Germline V lookup: CDR1 SGHVS, CDR2 FNYEAQ. This CDR3 has 15 amino acids. This CDR3 reads CASSLTLAGLATQYF. CDR3 bases: TGTGCCAGCAGCCTCACACTAGCGGGGTTGGCAACGCAGTATTTT. Filled out from reference TRBV7-6 and TRBJ2-3, the complete variable domain reads GAGVSQSPRYKVTKRGQDVALRCDPISGHVSLYWYRQALGQGPEFLTYFNYEAQQDKSGLPNDRFSAERPEGSISTLTIQRTEQRDSAMYRCASSLTLAGLATQYFGPGTRLTVL.

The chain employs TRBV20-1 and TRBJ2-1; D perhaps matches TRBD2 (6 bases). Germline V gene data show CDR1 as DFQATT and CDR2 as SNEGSKA (reference sequence). The CDR3 sequence is 14 residues long. Trimming cost V 3 bases and J 6 bases, with 15 bases left between them. In DNA, the CDR3 is TGCAGTGCTAGTGACGCCCGGGGGATCAATGAGCAGTTCTTC. Protein sequence: CSASDARGINEQFF.

The chain recombines TRBV20-1 with TRBJ1-2; tentatively, D is TRBD1 (6 bases). This CDR3 region has 15 residues. CDR1 and CDR2 (germline): DFQATT, SNEGSKA (reference sequence). The V end was cut by 0 bases, the J end by 0 bases, with 11 bases between. The chain's CDR3 is CSARDQGTTNYGYTF. Here the CDR3 DNA reads TGCAGTGCTAGAGATCAGGGGACAACTAACTATGGCTACACCTTC.

The sample holds a few counts of this clonotype. The J gene is TRBJ2-4, the V gene TRBV15; D may be TRBD1 (6 bases). CDR1 and CDR2 from the germline V gene are LNHNV and YYDKDF (reference sequence). The CDR3 has 17 amino acids. Trimming cost V 3 bases and J 0 bases, with 15 bases left between them. Here the CDR3 reads CATSRVSGVGAKNIQYF. The CDR3 bases are TGTGCCACCAGCAGGGTATCAGGGGTGGGAGCCAAAAACATTCAGTACTTC.

This clonotype occurred once. The chain combines TRBV20-1 with TRBJ2-1; the D gene is possibly TRBD1 (6 bases). The CDR3 has 13 amino acids. Germline V gives CDR1 DFQATT, CDR2 SNEGSKA (reference sequence). With 4 bases removed from V and 5 bases from J, the gap between germline ends came to 12 bases. CDR3: CSATNRVHNEQFF. CDR3 DNA sequence: TGCAGTGCTACCAACAGGGTACACAATGAGCAGTTCTTC.

The J gene is TRBJ2-4, the V gene TRBV5-1, with 7 bases fitting TRBD2. V shed 0 bases, J shed 3 bases, and the junction held 6 bases outside the gene matches. CDR1 is SGHRS and CDR2 is YFSETQ in the germline V gene. The CDR3 has 16 amino acids. For the CDR3, the DNA is TGCGCCAGCAGCTTGGAGCCTAGCGGCAACAAAAACATTCAGTACTTC. Protein: CASSLEPSGNKNIQYF. The full variable domain, its missing parts supplied by reference TRBV5-1 and TRBJ2-4, is KAGVTQTPRYLIKTRGQQVTLSCSPISGHRSVSWYQQTPGQGLQFLFEYFSETQRNKGNFPGRFSGRQFSNSRSEMNVSTLELGDSALYLCASSLEPSGNKNIQYFGAGTRLSVL.

This chain links TRBV5-1 with TRBJ2-1, with D tentatively TRBD2 (5 bases). Germline CDR1 SGHRS, CDR2 YFSETQ. V was pared by 3 bases and J by 1 base, with 11 bases between. This CDR3 is 15 amino acids long. In DNA form, the CDR3 reads TGCGCCAGCAGCTGGGAGTTAGTTTCCTACAATGAGCAGTTCTTC. Its translation: CASSWELVSYNEQFF.

The chain carries TRBV7-2 and TRBJ2-7, with 13 bases fitting TRBD2. Trimming at V came to 7 bases and at J to 5 bases, leaving 8 bases not matched to a gene. In germline, CDR1 is SGHTA, CDR2 FQGNSA. The CDR3 sequence is 15 residues long. The CDR3: CASNPRTSGSNEQYF. In DNA, the CDR3 is TGTGCCAGCAACCCCCGGACTAGCGGGAGTAACGAGCAGTACTTC.

The sample holds a few counts of this clonotype. J is TRBJ2-3 and V is TRBV20-1; 7 positions agree with TRBD2. V lost 1 base, J lost 6 bases, and 1 base stayed unmatched. The CDR3 consists of 12 residues. Germline V gene data show CDR1 as DFQATT and CDR2 as SNEGSKA (reference sequence). CDR3 coding DNA: TGCAGTGCTAGAGTCGGGGGGGATACGCAGTATTTT. As protein: CSARVGGDTQYF.

V is TRBV6-2 or TRBV6-3 and J is TRBJ2-7, with 7 bases that match TRBD1. This CDR3 contains 19 residues. Germline trimming cut 0 bases from V and 4 bases from J; bases unmatched to any gene: 18. CDR1 and CDR2 from the germline V gene are MNHEY and SVGEGT. The CDR3 DNA is TGTGCCAGCAGTTACTCGTCAGGACGGTCCAGGGGGTACCTTTACGAGCAGTACTTC. Translated: CASSYSSGRSRGYLYEQYF.

V usage is TRBV12-3 or TRBV12-4 and J usage is TRBJ2-3; the D call may be TRBD1 or TRBD2 (5 bases each). The CDR3 extends over 14 amino acids. V was pared by 7 bases and J by 3 bases, with 14 bases between. CDR3 sequence reads: CASTQWGFTDTQYF. In DNA form, the CDR3 reads TGTGCCAGCACCCAATGGGGGTTTACAGATACGCAGTATTTT.

V is TRBV27 and J is TRBJ2-4, with D hard to call. Trimming left V 4 bases short and J 6 bases short, with 10 bases between. From germline, CDR1 is MNHEY and CDR2 SMNVEV (reference sequence). The CDR3 covers 13 residues. The CDR3 DNA reads as TGTGCCAGCAGTTATGGTCCGAGAAACATTCAGTACTTC. This translates into CASSYGPRNIQYF.

The gene calls are TRBV5-1 and TRBJ2-1, with TRBD2 matching over 10 bases. CDR1 SGHRS and CDR2 YFSETQ come from the germline V gene. The CDR3 is made up of 16 amino acids. V gave up 4 bases and J gave up 3 bases; unmatched junction bases: 7. CDR3 DNA sequence: TGCGCCAGCAGCCCTAGCGGGAGCTCCGGCTACAATGAGCAGTTCTTC. It is translated as CASSPSGSSGYNEQFF.

The chain joins TRBV10-3 to TRBJ2-5; D assignment may be TRBD1 or TRBD2 (5 bases each). CDR1 ENHRY and CDR2 SYGVKD come from the germline V gene. The CDR3 contains 14 residues. V lost 2 bases and J lost 2, with 9 bases in between. CDR3 sequence: CAISEGDGQETQYF. DNA of the CDR3: TGTGCCATCAGTGAGGGGGACGGGCAAGAGACCCAGTACTTC.

This clonotype occurred a few times. This chain joins TRBV27 and TRBJ2-1, with 8 bases identical to TRBD2. This CDR3 comprises 16 residues. Germline values: CDR1 MNHEY, CDR2 SMNVEV (reference sequence). V lost 4 bases, J lost 4 bases, and 9 bases stayed unmatched. The CDR3 nucleotides read TGTGCCAGCAGTTCGGGGGGGAGGGCCCCGTACAATGAGCAGTTCTTC. It yields the protein CASSSGGRAPYNEQFF.

V and J are TRBV20-1 and TRBJ2-4; a possible D gene is TRBD2 (6 bases). V lost 5 bases and J lost 3, with 20 bases in between. The CDR3 is made up of 16 amino acids. CDR1 and CDR2 from the germline V gene are DFQATT and SNEGSKA (reference sequence). CDR3: CSASMSTPGGKNIQYF. CDR3 nucleotide sequence: TGCAGTGCTTCCATGAGCACGCCCGGGGGCAAAAACATTCAGTACTTC.

The J gene is TRBJ2-1, the V gene TRBV7-3; TRBD2 agrees at 9 bases. Trimming at V came to 2 bases and at J to 8 bases, leaving 13 bases not matched to a gene. The V gene's germline CDR1 is SGHTA and CDR2 FQGTGA. The CDR3 consists of 17 residues. CDR3: CASSLLYRREGRDEQFF. The CDR3 DNA reads as TGTGCCAGCAGCTTACTCTACCGGCGGGAGGGCCGAGATGAGCAGTTCTTC.

This clonotype was detected a few times. The chain carries TRBV20-1 and TRBJ2-4, with D possibly being TRBD1 (6 bases). The DNA end favors TRBJ2-7, so the J call may be wrong. Germline V gives CDR1 DFQATT, CDR2 SNEGSKA (reference sequence). The CDR3 has 13 residues. The CDR3 protein is CSALTGTTYEQYF. The CDR3 DNA is TGCAGTGCTCTTACCGGGACAACCTACGAGCAGTACTTC.

This sequence joins TRBV30 and TRBJ1-2; TRBD1 is a possible D gene (5 bases). V gave up 4 bases and J gave up 4 bases, with 10 bases separating them. The V gene's germline CDR1 is GTSNPN and CDR2 SVGIG (reference sequence). CDR3 length: 12 residues. The CDR3 sequence: CAWTTGTYGYTF. The CDR3 nucleotides are TGTGCCTGGACCACCGGGACCTATGGCTACACCTTC. Full variable domain (missing parts from reference TRBV30 and TRBJ1-2): SQTIHQWPATLVQPVGSPLSLECTVEGTSNPNLYWYRQAAGRGLQLLFYSVGIGQISSEVPQNLSASRPQDRQFILSSKKLLLSDSGFYLCAWTTGTYGYTFGSGTRLTVV.

This clonotype was observed a handful of times. V is TRBV4-1 and J is TRBJ2-5; 12 bases are shared with TRBD2. CDR3 length equals 17 residues. The germline gives CDR1 MGHRA, CDR2 YSYEKL. The V and J ends lost 4 bases and 5 bases, in that order; junction bases with no gene match: 11. The DNA of the CDR3 is TGCGCCAGCAGCCTCAAAATCGCGACTAGCGGGAGTGAGACCCAGTACTTC. This gives the protein CASSLKIATSGSETQYF.